Below, one TCR beta chain is given with its context. No antigen is known for it. Reverse transcription of extracted RNA yielded cDNA, which provided the sequencing template. Sequencing was performed with immunoSEQ multiplex PCR; in TCRdb, only in-frame clones are kept and a portion is missing. The sample shows 89,000 or so clones, roughly half of them seen only once. This sample is drawn from a study of CD8+ T cells in alopecia areata. V was cut by 3 bases and J by 0 bases, with 13 bases left in between. Germline V gene sequence: CDR1 SGHRS, CDR2 YFSETQ. The CDR3 runs to 15 residues. General study results and limits: Greater clonality was observed in lesional scalp samples, especially alopecia totalis/universalis, versus normal scalp.

The sequenced material came from NKG2D-high CD8+ T cells sorted from blood. The gene calls are TRBV5-1 and TRBJ2-7; D is perhaps TRBD2 (6 bases). This clonotype was sampled from a human donor with alopecia areata. CDR3 residues: CASSSEGTLSYEQYF. DNA of the CDR3: TGCGCCAGCAGCTCGGAGGGGACCCTCTCCTACGAGCAGTACTTC.